The rows below give T cell receptor beta chains drawn from one sample of a study of vaccination and CD4 T cells after COVID-19. These receptors' antigens are unknown. A single record per CDR3 protein comes from TCRdb applying MiXCR to the PCR reads. The data hold approximately 19,000 distinct CDR3 sequences, with more than 50% observed a single time. Material: CD4+ T cells from blood, cultured in vitro. These receptors originate from a human donor who had recovered from COVID-19. The CDR3 runs from the conserved cysteine through the conserved F or W. A D gene is named only where the DNA matches it firmly. A clone size is listed for some rows: how often the clone was seen (once, few, many), or a class if it is expanded.

>TRBJ1-5|TRBV19|NA|NA
CASSYREEGNQPQHF
TGTGCCAGTAGTTACCGGGAAGAGGGCAATCAGCCCCAGCATTTT
>TRBJ2-7|TRBV20-1|NA|NA
CSAREKESWDTPYEQYF
TGCAGTGCTAGAGAAAAGGAGTCTTGGGACACTCCCTACGAGCAGTACTTC
>TRBJ2-2|TRBV6-1|TRBD2|NA
CASRQSGRDAGELFF
TGTGCCAGCAGACAATCGGGGAGGGATGCCGGGGAGCTGTTTTTT
>TRBJ2-3|TRBV20-1|NA|NA
CSATVMTGGGTDTQYF
TGCAGTGCTACGGTGATGACAGGAGGAGGCACAGATACGCAGTATTTT
>TRBJ1-1|TRBV7-2|NA|NA
CASSSHPNTEAFF
TGTGCCAGCAGCTCCCACCCGAACACTGAAGCTTTCTTT
>TRBJ2-7|TRBV12-3/TRBV12-4|TRBD1|NA
CASSFDWAGGQGQYF
TGTGCCAGCAGTTTTGACTGGGCAGGGGGCCAAGGGCAGTACTTC
>TRBJ1-2|TRBV2|NA|few
CASSEPRTRRGYTF
TGTGCCAGCAGTGAGCCCAGGACACGGCGGGGCTACACCTTC
>TRBJ1-1|TRBV7-2|TRBD1|NA
CASNTRRTGAQTEAFF
TGTGCCAGCAACACTCGTAGGACAGGGGCGCAGACTGAAGCTTTCTTT
>TRBJ1-4|TRBV21-1|NA|few
CASRSKGPSATNEKLFF
TGTGCCAGCAGGTCCAAGGGCCCCTCAGCAACTAATGAAAAACTGTTTTTT
>TRBJ1-5|TRBV15|NA|NA
CATSPRIGGEWSNQPQHF
TGTGCCACCAGCCCCAGGATAGGGGGAGAGTGGAGCAATCAGCCCCAGCATTTT
>TRBJ2-2|TRBV6-2/TRBV6-3|TRBD2|NA
CASRTRELDTGELFF
TGTGCCAGCAGAACGCGGGAGTTGGACACCGGGGAGCTGTTTTTT
>TRBJ2-1|TRBV27|TRBD1|NA
CGPRDRPYNEQFF
TGTGGCCCTCGGGACAGACCCTACAATGAGCAGTTCTTC
>TRBJ2-1|TRBV28|NA|NA
CASSDFASYYNEQFF
TGTGCCAGCAGTGATTTCGCGTCATACTACAATGAGCAGTTCTTC
>TRBJ2-1|TRBV7-9|NA|NA
CASSLGGVREAEQFF
TGTGCCAGCAGCTTAGGTGGGGTCAGGGAAGCTGAGCAGTTCTTC
>TRBJ1-2|TRBV6-2/TRBV6-3|TRBD1|NA
CASRPDRAGYTF
TGTGCCAGCAGGCCCGACAGGGCCGGCTACACCTTC
>TRBJ2-7|TRBV5-1|NA|NA
CASSLGFDGAYEQYF
TGCGCCAGCAGCTTGGGTTTTGACGGGGCCTACGAGCAGTACTTC
>TRBJ1-2|TRBV27|NA|few
CASQESGGRGYTF
TGTGCCAGCCAGGAGAGCGGGGGGCGGGGCTACACCTTC
>TRBJ1-1|TRBV15|NA|few
CATSWWGNEAFF
TGTGCCACCAGTTGGTGGGGGAATGAAGCTTTCTTT
>TRBJ1-6|TRBV20-1|NA|NA
CGARDPGGWAKDLHF
TGCGGTGCTAGAGATCCGGGGGGTTGGGCCAAGGACCTCCACTTT
>TRBJ2-2|TRBV20-1|TRBD2|NA
CSARVAGAGPGELFF
TGCAGTGCTAGAGTAGCGGGAGCTGGCCCCGGGGAGCTGTTTTTT
>TRBJ2-7|TRBV6-1|TRBD1|NA
CATQRWDSSYEQYF
TGTGCCACTCAACGATGGGACAGCTCCTACGAGCAGTACTTC
>TRBJ2-1|TRBV7-2|NA|NA
CASSRPGVHEQFF
TGTGCCAGCAGCCGTCCGGGAGTCCATGAGCAGTTCTTC
>TRBJ1-5|TRBV11-2|NA|NA
CASSPGTPNQPQHF
TGTGCCAGCAGCCCCGGGACACCCAATCAGCCCCAGCATTTT
>TRBJ1-5|TRBV20-1|NA|few
CSASRASRGTPQHF
TGCAGTGCTAGCCGGGCTTCCCGGGGTACGCCCCAGCATTTT